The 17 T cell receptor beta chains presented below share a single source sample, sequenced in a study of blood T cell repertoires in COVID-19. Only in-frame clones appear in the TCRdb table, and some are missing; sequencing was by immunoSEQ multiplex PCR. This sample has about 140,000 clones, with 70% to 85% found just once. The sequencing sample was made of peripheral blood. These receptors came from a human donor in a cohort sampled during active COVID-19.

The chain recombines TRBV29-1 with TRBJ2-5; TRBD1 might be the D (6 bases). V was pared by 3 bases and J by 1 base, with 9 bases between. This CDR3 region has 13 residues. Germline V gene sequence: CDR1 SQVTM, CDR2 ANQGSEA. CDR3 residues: CSVDRGSQETQYF. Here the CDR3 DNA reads TGCAGCGTTGATAGGGGGTCCCAAGAGACCCAGTACTTC.

CDR3: CAISDPRAVISYEQYF. In nucleotides, the CDR3 is TGTGCCATCAGTGATCCCAGGGCTGTTATTTCCTACGAGCAGTACTTC. This chain uses TRBV10-3 with TRBJ2-7, with D possibly matching TRBD1 (5 bases). The germline V gene encodes CDR1 ENHRY and CDR2 SYGVKD. Trimming stripped 3 bases from V and 1 base from J, with 16 bases between. CDR3 length: 16 residues.

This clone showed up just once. DNA of the CDR3: TGTGCCAGCAGCATAATAGCGGGGGGGCTCGACGAGCAGTACTTC. Encoded protein: CASSIIAGGLDEQYF. V gene TRBV5-4 combines with J gene TRBJ2-7, with 11 bases lining up with TRBD2. The CDR3 is 15 amino acids. Unmatched junction bases numbered 8, after V lost 4 bases and J lost 5 bases. CDR1 and CDR2 (germline): SGHNT, YYREEE (reference sequence).

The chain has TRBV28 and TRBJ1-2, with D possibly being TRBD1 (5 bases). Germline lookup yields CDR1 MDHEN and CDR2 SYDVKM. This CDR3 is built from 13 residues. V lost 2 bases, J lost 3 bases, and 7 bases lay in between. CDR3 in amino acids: CASSLGGDYGYTF. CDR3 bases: TGTGCCAGCAGTTTAGGGGGGGACTATGGCTACACCTTC.

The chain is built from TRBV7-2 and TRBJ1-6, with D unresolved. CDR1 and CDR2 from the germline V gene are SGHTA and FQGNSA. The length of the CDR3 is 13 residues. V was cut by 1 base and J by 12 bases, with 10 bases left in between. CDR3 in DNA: TGTGCCAGCAGCTTAGACGGGTATGGACCCCTCCACTTT. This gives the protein CASSLDGYGPLHF.

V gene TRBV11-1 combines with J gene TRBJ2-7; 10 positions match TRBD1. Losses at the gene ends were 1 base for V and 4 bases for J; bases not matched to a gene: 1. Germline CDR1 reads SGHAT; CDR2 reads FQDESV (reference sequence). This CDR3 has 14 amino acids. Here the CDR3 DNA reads TGTGCCAGCAGCTTAGGGGACAGGGGATACGAGCAGTACTTC. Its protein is CASSLGDRGYEQYF.

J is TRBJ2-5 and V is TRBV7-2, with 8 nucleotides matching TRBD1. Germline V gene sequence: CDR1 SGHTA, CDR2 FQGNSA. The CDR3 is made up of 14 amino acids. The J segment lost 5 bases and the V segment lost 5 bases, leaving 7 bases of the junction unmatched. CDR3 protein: CASSLTGGVETQYF. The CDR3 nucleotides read TGTGCCAGCAGCCTAACAGGGGGTGTCGAGACCCAGTACTTC.

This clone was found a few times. CDR3 protein: CASSIPIPGIPLDTQYF. The CDR3 nucleotides read TGTGCCAGTAGTATCCCTATCCCGGGAATTCCTTTAGATACGCAGTATTTT. The chain uses TRBV19 and TRBJ2-3, with D possibly matching TRBD2 (5 bases). The CDR3 is 17 amino acids. CDR1 is LNHDA and CDR2 is SQIVND in the germline V gene (reference sequence). V was clipped by 3 bases and J by 5 bases, with 21 bases between them.

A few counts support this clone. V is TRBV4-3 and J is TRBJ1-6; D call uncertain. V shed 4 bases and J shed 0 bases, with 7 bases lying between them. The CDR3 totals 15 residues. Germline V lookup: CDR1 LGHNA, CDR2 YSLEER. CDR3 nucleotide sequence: TGCGCCAGCAGCCGACTTAGCTCCTATAATTCACCCCTCCACTTT. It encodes CASSRLSSYNSPLHF.

The CDR3 spells CASSFGKETQYF. CDR3 bases: TGCGCCAGCAGCTTTGGCAAAGAGACCCAGTACTTC. This chain uses TRBV5-1 with TRBJ2-5, with D unresolved. CDR3 length equals 12 residues. Germline CDR1 and CDR2: SGHRS and YFSETQ. Trimming removed 2 bases from V and 3 bases from J, with 5 bases in between.

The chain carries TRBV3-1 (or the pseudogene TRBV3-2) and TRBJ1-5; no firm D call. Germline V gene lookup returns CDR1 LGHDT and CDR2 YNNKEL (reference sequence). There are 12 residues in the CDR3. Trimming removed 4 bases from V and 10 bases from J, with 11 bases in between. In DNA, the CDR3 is TGTGCCAGCAGCCTACCAGTTATCCCCCAGCATTTT. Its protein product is CASSLPVIPQHF.

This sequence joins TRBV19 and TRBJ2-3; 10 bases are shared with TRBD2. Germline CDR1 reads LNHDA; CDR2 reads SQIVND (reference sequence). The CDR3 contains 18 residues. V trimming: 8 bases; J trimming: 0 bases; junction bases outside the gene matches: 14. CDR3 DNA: TGTGCCAGTTTGCCCCAGCGGGGGGGTTCTTCGAGCACAGATACGCAGTATTTT. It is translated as CASLPQRGGSSSTDTQYF.

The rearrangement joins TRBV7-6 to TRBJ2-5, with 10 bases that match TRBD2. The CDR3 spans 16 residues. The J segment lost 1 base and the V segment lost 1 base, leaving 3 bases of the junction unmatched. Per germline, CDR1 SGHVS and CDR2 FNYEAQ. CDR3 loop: CASSLGSGGSQETQYF. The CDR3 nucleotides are TGTGCCAGCAGCTTAGGTAGCGGGGGGTCCCAAGAGACCCAGTACTTC.

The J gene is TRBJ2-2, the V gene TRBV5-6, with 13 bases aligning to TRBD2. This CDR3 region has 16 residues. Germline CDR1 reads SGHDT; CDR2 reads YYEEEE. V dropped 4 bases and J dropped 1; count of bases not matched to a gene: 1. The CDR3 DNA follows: TGTGCCAGCAGCCGGACTAGCGGGGGGAACACCGGGGAGCTGTTTTTT. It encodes CASSRTSGGNTGELFF.

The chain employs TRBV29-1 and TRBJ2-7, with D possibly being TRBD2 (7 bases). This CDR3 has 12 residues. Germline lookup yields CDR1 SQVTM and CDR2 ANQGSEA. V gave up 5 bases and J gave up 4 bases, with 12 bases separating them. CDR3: CSVRAGAYEQYF. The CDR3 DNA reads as TGCAGCGTTAGGGCGGGGGCGTACGAGCAGTACTTC.

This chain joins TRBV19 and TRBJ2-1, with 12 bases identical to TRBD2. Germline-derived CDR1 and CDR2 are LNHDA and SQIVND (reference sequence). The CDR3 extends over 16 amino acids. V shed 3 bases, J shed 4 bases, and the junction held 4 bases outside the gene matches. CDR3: CASSIMLAGGYNEQFF. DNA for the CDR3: TGTGCCAGTAGTATTATGCTAGCGGGGGGGTACAATGAGCAGTTCTTC.

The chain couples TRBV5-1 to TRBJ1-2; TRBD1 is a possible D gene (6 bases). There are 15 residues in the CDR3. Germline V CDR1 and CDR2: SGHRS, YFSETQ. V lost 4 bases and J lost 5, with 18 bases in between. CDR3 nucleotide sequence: TGCGCCAGCAGCCCAGACGGACAGCGGTTGTATGGCTACACCTTC. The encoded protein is CASSPDGQRLYGYTF.